These 9 T cell receptor beta chains were all obtained from the same sample, sequenced in a study of blood T cells in healthy people across ages. A sample-barcoded 5' primer and a J-beta primer mix were used in a second PCR of about 7 to 12 cycles. From the 5' RACE reads, TCRdb called clonotypes with MiXCR, one entry per CDR3 protein. The table shows about 970,000 distinct CDR3 sequences, with roughly 50% occurring only once. The sequencing input was blood. The origin of the receptors is a woman in her sixties in good health.

This clonotype was recorded only once. The J gene is TRBJ1-1, the V gene TRBV27, with D possibly TRBD1 on 6 matching bases. This CDR3 region has 12 residues. The germline gives CDR1 MNHEY, CDR2 SMNVEV (reference sequence). V gave up 6 bases and J gave up 11 bases, with 16 bases separating them. CDR3 in amino acids: CASSLPGGWAFF. CDR3 coding DNA: TGTGCCAGCAGCTTACCCGGGGGCTGGGCTTTCTTT.

The chain couples TRBV20-1 to TRBJ2-5; maybe TRBD2 (5 bases). Trimming stripped 6 bases from V and 5 bases from J, with 16 bases between. Germline lookup yields CDR1 DFQATT and CDR2 SNEGSKA (reference sequence). This CDR3 comprises 13 residues. DNA of the CDR3: TGCAGTGCCGACGGGGTAGGCGGGGAGACCCAGTACTTC. It encodes CSADGVGGETQYF.

This clonotype was observed a handful of times. V gene TRBV15 combines with J gene TRBJ1-2, with 7 bases that match TRBD1. After removal of 7 bases from V and 5 bases from J, the junction contained 13 bases not matched to a gene. Germline lookup yields CDR1 LNHNV and CDR2 YYDKDF (reference sequence). There are 15 residues in the CDR3. In DNA, the CDR3 is TGTGCCACCACTCCGGACAGGCGGCGGCCTTATGGCTACACCTTC. Its protein product is CATTPDRRRPYGYTF.

The V call is TRBV28, the J call TRBJ1-2; the D is unclear. The V end lost 6 bases, the J end lost 2 bases, and 22 bases lay between the germline ends. Germline CDR1 and CDR2: MDHEN and SYDVKM. The CDR3 length is 17 residues. This CDR3 is CASSLTTGRKGNYGYTF. The CDR3 region has the DNA TGTGCCAGCAGCCTAACTACCGGGAGAAAGGGAAACTATGGCTACACCTTC.

The rearrangement links TRBV10-2 to TRBJ2-5, with 8 bases matching TRBD1. Near its end, the DNA agrees better with TRBJ2-7, so the J call may be wrong. The CDR3 length is 15 residues. The germline CDR1 and CDR2 sequences are WSHSY and SAAADI. The CDR3 is CATKRGRRGLSEQYF. CDR3 nucleotide sequence: TGCGCCACAAAAAGGGGGCGCAGGGGGCTTAGCGAGCAGTACTTC.

J is TRBJ2-1 and V is TRBV11-2, with 7 bases aligning to TRBD2. With 2 bases clipped from V and 2 bases from J, the junction kept 9 bases outside the gene matches. CDR3 length equals 17 residues. Germline V gene sequence: CDR1 SGHAT, CDR2 FQNNGV. The CDR3 nucleotides read TGTGCCAGCAGCTTACGAGGCCTAGCGGCTCCCTACAATGAGCAGTTCTTC. Translating gives CASSLRGLAAPYNEQFF.

The V gene is TRBV12-3 or TRBV12-4, the J gene TRBJ2-2; D possibly matches TRBD1 or TRBD2 (5 bases each). V lost 4 bases to trimming and J lost 4 bases, with 16 bases between them. The CDR3 length is 16 residues. CDR3 in amino acids: CASSSWSGSVTGELFF. Here the CDR3 DNA reads TGTGCCAGCAGTTCTTGGTCAGGGAGCGTCACCGGGGAGCTGTTTTTT.

The V call is TRBV29-1, the J call TRBJ2-1, with D maybe TRBD2 (7 bases). The CDR3 length is 17 residues. From germline, CDR1 is SQVTM and CDR2 ANQGSEA. V was shortened by 7 bases and J by 0 bases, with 22 bases between the two germline ends. CDR3 protein: CSGGGGGGFSSYNEQFF. The CDR3 bases are TGCAGCGGGGGGGGAGGGGGAGGTTTTAGCTCCTACAATGAGCAGTTCTTC.

This sequence joins TRBV24-1 and TRBJ2-1; no definite D call. Germline CDR1 is KGHDR and CDR2 is SFDVKD. V was clipped by 9 bases and J by 5 bases, with 10 bases between them. The CDR3 is 12 residues long. This chain's CDR3 is CATSYRDNEQFF. The CDR3 nucleotides read TGTGCCACCTCTTATCGGGACAATGAGCAGTTCTTC.